The rows below give T cell receptor beta chains drawn from one sample of a study of OX40 agonist ivuxolimab in advanced cancers. Produced via immunoSEQ multiplex PCR; TCRdb's table is partial and in-frame only. The table shows tens of thousands of clones, with more than 75% occurring only once. The source was CD4+ or CD8+ T cells sorted from blood, collected in a trial of the OX40 agonist ivuxolimab. The receptor set was obtained from an adult with an advanced solid tumor such as melanoma, head and neck, liver or kidney cancer. CDR3s include the opening cysteine and the closing phenylalanine or tryptophan. D genes are given only for firm matches. Some rows have no size entry. The others give once, few or many, or a class for an expanded clone.

TRBJ2-1,NA,TRBV28,NA,CASSYGGGGEQFF,TGTGCCAGCAGTTACGGGGGAGGCGGTGAGCAGTTCTTC
TRBJ2-7,once,TRBV27,TRBD1,CASSLSQGAHEQYF,TGTGCCAGCAGTTTGTCACAGGGGGCCCACGAGCAGTACTTC
TRBJ1-1,NA,TRBV29-1,NA,CSVVAGGTEAFF,TGCAGCGTTGTGGCTGGGGGGACTGAAGCTTTCTTT
TRBJ2-1,NA,TRBV29-1,TRBD2,CSVDSGVSYNEQFF,TGCAGCGTTGACAGCGGGGTTTCCTACAATGAGCAGTTCTTC
TRBJ2-2,NA,TRBV30,NA,CAWTGAGELFF,TGTGCCTGGACCGGGGCCGGGGAGCTGTTTTTT
TRBJ1-6,few,TRBV6-6,NA,CASSSVIGSPLHF,TGTGCCAGCAGTTCAGTAATCGGTTCACCCCTCCACTTT
TRBJ1-5,NA,TRBV13,NA,CASSLRSRGNQPQHF,TGTGCCAGCAGCTTAAGATCTAGGGGGAATCAGCCCCAGCATTTT
TRBJ2-3,NA,TRBV6-6,NA,CASSYSDTQYF,TGTGCCAGCAGTTACTCCGATACGCAGTATTTT
TRBJ2-7,NA,TRBV10-3,NA,CAISGAYPGYEQYF,TGTGCCATCAGTGGTGCTTACCCTGGCTACGAGCAGTACTTC
TRBJ2-1,NA,TRBV5-1,NA,CASSLGGNEQFF,TGCGCCAGCAGCTTGGGTGGCAATGAGCAGTTCTTC
TRBJ2-7,NA,TRBV6-5,TRBD2,CASSFTGTRNSYEQYF,TGTGCCAGCAGTTTTACCGGGACTAGGAACTCCTACGAGCAGTACTTC
TRBJ2-1,NA,TRBV11-2,NA,CASSRRGGWSYNEQFF,TGTGCCAGCAGCCGACGTGGGGGCTGGTCCTACAATGAGCAGTTCTTC
TRBJ1-4,few,TRBV6-5,NA,CASSYPAGCYEKLFF,TGTGCCAGCAGTTACCCAGCGGGGTGTTATGAAAAACTGTTTTTT
TRBJ2-5,NA,TRBV19,NA,CASSIDVSATQYF,TGTGCCAGTAGTATTGACGTTTCTGCGACCCAGTACTTC
TRBJ1-5,NA,TRBV30,NA,CAWSVAQISNQPQHF,TGTGCCTGGAGTGTAGCCCAAATAAGCAATCAGCCCCAGCATTTT
TRBJ2-2,once,TRBV19,NA,CASKTPGRLTGELFF,TGTGCCAGTAAAACCCCGGGACGATTGACCGGGGAGCTGTTTTTT
TRBJ2-3,once,TRBV6-1,NA,CASSERALFTDTQYF,TGTGCCAGCAGTGAAAGGGCCCTCTTCACAGATACGCAGTATTTT
TRBJ2-7,NA,TRBV27,NA,CASRTRGPSSYEQYF,TGTGCCAGCAGAACAAGGGGTCCGAGCTCCTACGAGCAGTACTTC
TRBJ2-1,NA,TRBV13,TRBD2,CASSYWTSGIGNEQFF,TGTGCCAGCAGCTATTGGACTAGCGGGATTGGTAATGAGCAGTTCTTC
TRBJ2-7,NA,TRBV28,NA,CASSFNHEQYF,TGTGCCAGCAGTTTTAACCACGAGCAGTACTTC
TRBJ2-7,NA,TRBV4-3,NA,CASSQEGGVDEQYF,TGCGCCAGCAGCCAAGAAGGCGGGGTAGACGAGCAGTACTTC
TRBJ2-1,NA,TRBV7-8,TRBD1,CASSLRGTVNSNEQFF,TGTGCCAGCAGCTTAAGGGGGACAGTTAACTCCAATGAGCAGTTCTTC
TRBJ2-1,NA,TRBV29-1,NA,CSLFQALDNEQFF,TGCAGCCTTTTCCAGGCCTTGGACAATGAGCAGTTCTTC
TRBJ2-7,NA,TRBV7-8,NA,CASSPRGRHEQYF,TGTGCCAGCAGCCCCCGAGGCAGACACGAGCAGTACTTC
TRBJ1-3,NA,TRBV7-6,TRBD1,CASSLGGTGPGNTIYF,TGTGCCAGCAGCTTAGGGGGGACAGGACCGGGGAACACCATATATTTT
TRBJ2-3,NA,TRBV5-1,TRBD2,CASSFIRGGGDTQYF,TGCGCCAGCAGCTTTATTCGCGGCGGGGGAGATACGCAGTATTTT
TRBJ2-3,NA,TRBV7-6,NA,CASSSTRNTDTQYF,TGTGCCAGCAGCTCAACTAGGAACACAGATACGCAGTATTTT
TRBJ2-2,once,TRBV4-1,NA,CASSPQGTNTGELFF,TGCGCCAGCAGCCCGCAGGGGACGAACACCGGGGAGCTGTTTTTT